These 29 T cell receptor beta chains were sequenced from one sample in a study of blood T cell repertoires in COVID-19. Generated by immunoSEQ multiplex PCR, the TCRdb table keeps only in-frame clones and is missing some. The sample lists about 88,000 clones; around 90% were seen once. The specimen was peripheral blood. The origin of the receptors is a man older than 75 with acute or convalescent COVID-19.

V and J are TRBV30 and TRBJ1-6; D perhaps matches TRBD1 (6 bases). V lost 8 bases to trimming and J lost 7 bases, with 15 bases between them. Germline V gene sequence: CDR1 GTSNPN, CDR2 SVGIG (reference sequence). This CDR3 has 13 amino acids. The CDR3 sequence is CAISTGQNSPLHF. The CDR3 nucleotides are TGTGCCATTTCAACAGGGCAGAATTCACCCCTCCACTTT. Full variable domain (rest looked up from reference TRBV30 and TRBJ1-6): SQTIHQWPATLVQPVGSPLSLECTVEGTSNPNLYWYRQAAGRGLQLLFYSVGIGQISSEVPQNLSASRPQDRQFILSSKKLLLSDSGFYLCAISTGQNSPLHFGNGTRLTVT.

The DNA of the CDR3 is TGTGCCAGCATCCCTGGGGGGACCCAATCCTACAATGAGCAGTTCTTC. Translating gives CASIPGGTQSYNEQFF. This chain joins TRBV28 and TRBJ2-1, with D perhaps TRBD2 (6 bases). This CDR3 is built from 16 residues. Germline lookup yields CDR1 MDHEN and CDR2 SYDVKM. The V end was cut by 7 bases, the J end by 1 base, with 17 bases between. The full variable domain, its missing parts supplied by reference TRBV28 and TRBJ2-1, is DVKVTQSSRYLVKRTGEKVFLECVQDMDHENMFWYRQDPGLGLRLIYFSYDVKMKEKGDIPEGYSVSREKKERFSLILESASTNQTSMYLCASIPGGTQSYNEQFFGPGTRLTVL.

The rearrangement joins TRBV27 to TRBJ1-3; 11 bases line up with TRBD1. Germline trimming cut 5 bases from V and 8 bases from J; bases unmatched to any gene: 8. CDR3 length: 15 amino acids. Germline assignment: CDR1 MNHEY and CDR2 SMNVEV (reference sequence). The CDR3 loop reads CASSRGQGAIDTIYF. Here the CDR3 DNA reads TGTGCCAGCAGTCGCGGACAGGGGGCGATTGACACCATATATTTT.

CDR3 in amino acids: CATTGRRGKLFF. In DNA form, the CDR3 reads TGTGCCACCACGGGCAGGCGGGGAAAACTGTTTTTT. J is TRBJ1-4 and V is TRBV28; D is ambiguous. The germline CDR1 and CDR2 sequences are MDHEN and SYDVKM. The CDR3 runs 12 residues. Trimming stripped 10 bases from V and 10 bases from J, with 16 bases between.

V is TRBV18 and J is TRBJ1-5, with D unclear. Germline loops: CDR1 KGHSH, CDR2 LQKENI. The CDR3 has 14 residues. V shed 2 bases and J shed 0 bases, with 5 bases lying between them. The chain's CDR3 is CASSPAVSNQPQHF. CDR3 nucleotides: TGTGCCAGCTCACCAGCGGTTAGCAATCAGCCCCAGCATTTT.

This chain joins TRBV3-1 (or the pseudogene TRBV3-2) and TRBJ1-4; 7 bases line up with TRBD1. Germline-derived CDR1 and CDR2 are LGHDT and YNNKEL (reference sequence). There are 14 residues in the CDR3. The trim removed 4 bases at V and 2 bases at J, leaving 1 base unmatched. The DNA of the CDR3 is TGTGCCAGCAGCCCAGGGGGGACTAATGAAAAACTGTTTTTT. Residues: CASSPGGTNEKLFF.

The V gene is TRBV6-6, the J gene TRBJ1-1; 9 positions match TRBD1. From germline, CDR1 is MNHNY and CDR2 SVGAGI (reference sequence). After removal of 8 bases from V and 0 bases from J, the junction contained 4 bases not matched to a gene. The CDR3 consists of 14 residues. DNA of the CDR3: TGTGCCAGCCAGACAGGGGGTTTGAACACTGAAGCTTTCTTT. It is translated as CASQTGGLNTEAFF.

V and J are TRBV2 and TRBJ1-2, with TRBD1 as a possible D gene (5 bases). The CDR3 consists of 13 residues. Germline values: CDR1 SNHLY, CDR2 FYNNEI. V shed 2 bases and J shed 7 bases, with 11 bases lying between them. DNA of the CDR3: TGTGCCAGCAGTGAACAGGGTCAGGGTGGCTACACCTTC. Translating gives CASSEQGQGGYTF.

The rearrangement uses TRBV19 and TRBJ2-4; 7 bases are a match to TRBD1. V lost 2 bases and J lost 5; bases outside the gene matches: 3. This CDR3 has 14 residues. Germline CDR1 reads LNHDA; CDR2 reads SQIVND (reference sequence). CDR3 nucleotides: TGTGCCAGTAGTATAAAGGGGGCCCAAAACATTCAGTACTTC. Translated, it gives CASSIKGAQNIQYF.

The chain uses TRBV29-1 and TRBJ1-1, with a tentative D call TRBD1 (5 bases). The V end was cut by 6 bases, the J end by 5 bases, with 13 bases between. This CDR3 is 12 amino acids long. Germline CDR1 SQVTM, CDR2 ANQGSEA. CDR3 in amino acids: CSVVGRATEAFF. CDR3 nucleotides: TGCAGCGTAGTCGGCAGGGCAACTGAAGCTTTCTTT.

V usage is TRBV7-2 and J usage is TRBJ1-6, with no clear D. Germline V gives CDR1 SGHTA, CDR2 FQGNSA. The CDR3 is made up of 16 amino acids. The V end was cut by 5 bases, the J end by 0 bases, with 11 bases between. Here the CDR3 DNA reads TGTGCCAGCAGCCCGAAGAGTGGCTCCTATAATTCACCCCTCCACTTT. Amino acid sequence: CASSPKSGSYNSPLHF.

The chain is built from TRBV10-3 and TRBJ2-1; unclear D gene. CDR1 and CDR2 from the germline V gene are ENHRY and SYGVKD. This CDR3 region has 12 residues. V dropped 3 bases and J dropped 8 bases, with 8 bases sitting between them. The CDR3 spells CAISEFGYEQFF. The DNA of the CDR3 is TGTGCCATCAGTGAATTCGGGTATGAGCAGTTCTTC.

The chain carries TRBV2 and TRBJ2-2, with 7 bases lining up with TRBD1. Germline lookup yields CDR1 SNHLY and CDR2 FYNNEI. CDR3 length: 15 residues. Losses at the gene ends were 6 bases for V and 5 bases for J; bases not matched to a gene: 9. The CDR3 loop is CASRRQGGWTGELFF. Written as DNA, the CDR3 is TGTGCCAGCAGAAGACAGGGTGGGTGGACCGGGGAGCTGTTTTTT.

The gene calls are TRBV27 and TRBJ2-7; weak D call: TRBD1 (5 bases). The CDR3 covers 16 residues. V shed 3 bases and J shed 2 bases, with 17 bases lying between them. Looked up from germline, CDR1 is MNHEY and CDR2 is SMNVEV (reference sequence). CDR3 region: CASSFGTRGGAYEQYF. Written as DNA, the CDR3 is TGTGCCAGCAGTTTCGGAACAAGGGGCGGTGCCTACGAGCAGTACTTC.

The chain has TRBV3-1 (or the pseudogene TRBV3-2) and TRBJ2-5; the match to TRBD1 covers 10 bases. The length of the CDR3 is 16 residues. The germline CDR1 and CDR2 sequences are LGHDT and YNNKEL (reference sequence). V shed 4 bases and J 5 bases; nucleotides not matched to a gene: 10. The DNA for the CDR3 is TGTGCCAGCAGCCTACAGAGGGGACAGGGGTGGGAGACCCAGTACTTC. Translating it yields CASSLQRGQGWETQYF.

The chain couples TRBV7-2 to TRBJ1-2, with unresolved D. Germline V gives CDR1 SGHTA, CDR2 FQGNSA. Between the trimmed V and J ends, which lost 2 bases and 3 bases, there was a span of 7 bases. The CDR3 consists of 13 residues. The CDR3 nucleotides are TGTGCCAGCAGCTTATTCCAGGACTATGGCTACACCTTC. Translating it yields CASSLFQDYGYTF.

The chain uses TRBV5-6 and TRBJ2-7; D unclear. Germline V gene sequence: CDR1 SGHDT, CDR2 YYEEEE. This CDR3 comprises 15 residues. Trimming took off 0 bases at V and 6 bases at J, with 16 bases between the two ends. The CDR3 sequence: CASSLDLSRFPEQYF. The CDR3, as DNA: TGTGCCAGCAGCTTGGATCTTTCCCGGTTCCCCGAGCAGTACTTC.

The rearrangement joins TRBV9 to TRBJ2-6; D unresolved. The germline V and J ends were trimmed by 0 bases and 3 bases, with 13 bases remaining between them. The CDR3 is 17 amino acids. Germline assignment: CDR1 SGDLS and CDR2 YYNGEE. CDR3 amino acids: CASSVDYRPSGANVLTF. The DNA for the CDR3 is TGTGCCAGCAGCGTAGACTACCGTCCAAGTGGGGCCAACGTCCTGACTTTC.

This chain uses TRBV19 with TRBJ1-1; TRBD1 agrees at 7 bases. This CDR3 is 14 amino acids long. Looked up from germline, CDR1 is LNHDA and CDR2 is SQIVND (reference sequence). Losses at the gene ends were 8 bases for V and 3 bases for J; bases not matched to a gene: 9. The CDR3 protein is CASSTGWGDTEAFF. DNA of the CDR3: TGTGCCAGTTCGACAGGGTGGGGGGACACTGAAGCTTTCTTT.

This chain uses TRBV24-1 with TRBJ1-1, with D perhaps matching TRBD1 (6 bases). The CDR3 loop spans 13 amino acids. CDR1 is KGHDR and CDR2 is SFDVKD in the germline V gene. Trimming took 7 bases from V and 4 from J, leaving 12 bases between them. The CDR3: CATRKTGFTEAFF. CDR3 DNA sequence: TGTGCCACCAGGAAAACAGGGTTCACTGAAGCTTTCTTT.

The chain links TRBV6-5 to TRBJ1-1; 8 positions match TRBD1. Per the germline V gene, CDR1 is MNHEY and CDR2 is SVGAGI. V lost 0 bases to trimming and J lost 4 bases; unmatched junction nucleotides: 7. This CDR3 has 16 residues. The CDR3 protein is CASSYSSWDRPTEAFF. In nucleotides, the CDR3 is TGTGCCAGCAGTTACTCGTCATGGGACAGGCCCACTGAAGCTTTCTTT.

This clone was seen a few times. The rearrangement links TRBV5-1 to TRBJ2-1; 9 bases line up with TRBD2. The CDR3 runs to 14 residues. Germline CDR1 SGHRS, CDR2 YFSETQ. J was trimmed by 9 bases and V by 3 bases; bases with no gene match: 7. In nucleotides, the CDR3 is TGCGCCAGCAGCTCCTTAGCGGGGGCGCTTGAGCAGTTCTTC. It encodes CASSSLAGALEQFF. The complete variable domain, with remaining parts taken from reference TRBV5-1 and TRBJ2-1, reads KAGVTQTPRYLIKTRGQQVTLSCSPISGHRSVSWYQQTPGQGLQFLFEYFSETQRNKGNFPGRFSGRQFSNSRSEMNVSTLELGDSALYLCASSSLAGALEQFFGPGTRLTVL.

The gene calls are TRBV9 and TRBJ2-3; tentative D call: TRBD2 (6 bases). The CDR3 has 14 amino acids. The V gene lost 2 bases and the J gene lost 2 bases, with 9 bases spanning the gap. CDR1 and CDR2 from the germline V gene are SGDLS and YYNGEE. CDR3 loop: CASSVSGLTDTQYF. CDR3 DNA sequence: TGTGCCAGCAGCGTTAGCGGACTCACAGATACGCAGTATTTT.

The chain joins TRBV3-1 (or the pseudogene TRBV3-2) to TRBJ2-5, with 10 bases fitting TRBD2. Germline CDR1 LGHDT, CDR2 YNNKEL (reference sequence). With 4 bases clipped from V and 5 bases from J, the junction kept 13 bases outside the gene matches. The CDR3 spans 17 residues. CDR3 DNA: TGTGCCAGCAGCCCAAGCGACCTAGCGGGAGTCGGGGAGACCCAGTACTTC. Amino acids: CASSPSDLAGVGETQYF.

V usage is TRBV6-5 and J usage is TRBJ1-1, with D perhaps TRBD1 (5 bases). The CDR3 totals 15 residues. Trimming removed 2 bases from V and 2 bases from J, with 12 bases in between. Germline lookup yields CDR1 MNHEY and CDR2 SVGAGI. DNA of the CDR3: TGTGCCAGCAGTTACCGTCAGGGTGACAACACTGAAGCTTTCTTT. It yields the protein CASSYRQGDNTEAFF.

V usage is TRBV7-9 and J usage is TRBJ1-6; D perhaps matches TRBD1 (5 bases). Trimming took 9 bases from V and 7 from J, leaving 13 bases between them. In germline, CDR1 is SEHNR, CDR2 FQNEAQ (reference sequence). The length of the CDR3 is 13 residues. CDR3 in DNA: TGTGCCAGTGGCCCAGGGTCCAATTCACCCCTCCACTTT. This sequence encodes CASGPGSNSPLHF.

The chain combines TRBV18 with TRBJ1-5, with D maybe TRBD1 (6 bases). Germline assignment: CDR1 KGHSH and CDR2 LQKENI. This CDR3 contains 16 residues. Trimming stripped 4 bases from V and 4 bases from J, with 17 bases between. Here the CDR3 DNA reads TGTGCCAGCTCACTATCGCCGGGACAAGGGAATCAGCCCCAGCATTTT. This gives the protein CASSLSPGQGNQPQHF. Filled out from reference TRBV18 and TRBJ1-5, the complete variable domain reads NAGVMQNPRHLVRRRGQEARLRCSPMKGHSHVYWYRQLPEEGLKFMVYLQKENIIDESGMPKERFSAEFPKEGPSILRIQQVVRGDSAAYFCASSLSPGQGNQPQHFGDGTRLSIL.

The chain employs TRBV5-1 and TRBJ2-3; 9 nucleotides line up with TRBD1. The CDR3 loop spans 14 amino acids. Germline CDR1 reads SGHRS; CDR2 reads YFSETQ. Trimming removed 2 bases from V and 6 bases from J; junction bases left unmatched: 4. The CDR3 protein is CASSFTGGDDTQYF. The CDR3 DNA reads TGCGCCAGCAGCTTTACAGGGGGCGATGATACGCAGTATTTT.

The chain recombines TRBV6-4 with TRBJ1-5, with 8 positions matching TRBD1. Germline V gene lookup returns CDR1 MRHNA and CDR2 SNTAGT. The ends lost 5 bases at V and 6 bases at J; junction bases unmatched: 6. This CDR3 spans 14 amino acids. The CDR3 DNA is TGTGCCAGCAGTCAAACAGGGGGAGGTCAGCCCCAGCATTTT. Encoded protein: CASSQTGGGQPQHF.